This TCR beta chain was observed in a study of blood T cell repertoires in COVID-19. Trimming stripped 6 bases from V and 9 bases from J, with 12 bases between. CDR3 length equals 12 residues. Looked up from germline, CDR1 is MNHEY and CDR2 is SVGEGT. Measured with immunoSEQ multiplex PCR; TCRdb has only the in-frame clones, and not every one. The sample includes some 200,000 clones, 84% of them seen just once. The chain carries TRBV6-2 or TRBV6-3 and TRBJ2-1; perhaps TRBD2 as D (6 bases). The sequenced material came from peripheral blood. This clonotype originated in a man aged 50 or older with active or convalescent COVID-19. The CDR3 nucleotides are TGTGCCAGCAGCCGGAGGGCCACTGAGCAGTTCTTC. This gives the protein CASSRRATEQFF.